The 23 T cell receptor beta chains in this list originate from one sample, sequenced in a study of blood T cell repertoires in COVID-19 (TCRdb year 2020). Library preparation was by the immunoSEQ multiplex PCR assay. TCRdb retrieved this table from immuneACCESS and kept in-frame rearrangements only. Not all clones are present; in checked studies, unresolved V genes account for under half, and no reason is known for the remainder. This sample has under 200,000 clones in its table, and around 83% of those were observed once. Roughly 7.3% of the sample rests with the top ten. Sequences were obtained from peripheral blood. These receptors were collected from a woman of 80 years or more in a cohort sampled during active or convalescent COVID-19.

This clone was found a few times. The genes are TRBV24-1 and TRBJ1-2; D uncertain. Germline CDR1 KGHDR, CDR2 SFDVKD. CDR3 length equals 14 residues. V was cut by 4 bases and J by 1 base, with 9 bases left in between. CDR3 loop: CATSEYSLNYGYTF. Here the CDR3 DNA reads TGTGCCACCAGTGAGTACAGTCTTAACTATGGCTACACCTTC.

The CDR3 bases are TGTGCCAGCAGTTTGGACAGGGTCGTCAAAGAGACCCAGTACTTC. Translating gives CASSLDRVVKETQYF. The chain uses TRBV7-9 and TRBJ2-5; 8 nucleotides agree with TRBD1. Per the germline V gene, CDR1 is SEHNR and CDR2 is FQNEAQ (reference sequence). CDR3 length equals 15 residues. Trimming removed 6 bases from V and 3 bases from J; junction bases left unmatched: 9.

V is TRBV4-1 and J is TRBJ2-2; TRBD2 matches 7 bases. From germline, CDR1 is MGHRA and CDR2 YSYEKL. The CDR3 sequence is 14 residues long. V shed 7 bases and J 8 bases; nucleotides not matched to a gene: 10. The CDR3 DNA sequence: TGCGCCAGCACCCGCGGCGGGGGAAGTGGGGAGCTGTTTTTT. Amino acid sequence: CASTRGGGSGELFF.

The V and J genes are TRBV18 and TRBJ1-5; D uncertain. Germline CDR1 KGHSH, CDR2 LQKENI. The CDR3 sequence is 15 residues long. Trimming pared 0 bases from V and 7 bases from J, leaving 13 bases between. CDR3 loop: CASSPPGRSGQPQHF. CDR3 in DNA: TGTGCCAGCTCACCACCGGGCAGGTCAGGACAGCCCCAGCATTTT.

The rearrangement uses TRBV19 and TRBJ1-5; TRBD1 agrees at 8 bases. This CDR3 has 18 residues. Looked up from germline, CDR1 is LNHDA and CDR2 is SQIVND (reference sequence). V was clipped by 3 bases and J by 1 base; unmatched bases: 11. Written as DNA, the CDR3 is TGTGCCAGTAGTATCGGGACAGGTGGAGTGGTAAGCAATCAGCCCCAGCATTTT. This translates into CASSIGTGGVVSNQPQHF.

The chain uses TRBV11-2 and TRBJ1-5; D gene ambiguous. Germline V gene lookup returns CDR1 SGHAT and CDR2 FQNNGV. Trimming shortened V by 1 base and J by 2 bases, and 6 bases separated the two germline ends. The CDR3 is 14 residues long. As DNA, the CDR3 is TGTGCCAGCAGCTTAGTAGTGGGCAATCAGCCCCAGCATTTT. This gives the protein CASSLVVGNQPQHF.

CDR3 in amino acids: CASSTGLAGGPNTGELFF. The CDR3 region has the DNA TGCGCCAGCAGCACAGGACTAGCGGGAGGACCGAACACCGGGGAGCTGTTTTTT. The chain uses TRBV5-1 and TRBJ2-2; 14 nucleotides agree with TRBD2. Trimming took 4 bases from V and 0 from J; bases not matched to a gene: 5. The germline V gene has CDR1 SGHRS and CDR2 YFSETQ. The CDR3 is 18 amino acids.

The chain is built from TRBV28 and TRBJ1-1; a possible D gene is TRBD1 (6 bases). Looked up from germline, CDR1 is MDHEN and CDR2 is SYDVKM. The CDR3 extends over 15 amino acids. The germline V and J ends were trimmed by 2 bases and 0 bases, with 10 bases remaining between them. The CDR3 sequence is CASSLQGKMNTEAFF. The CDR3 nucleotides are TGTGCCAGCAGTTTACAGGGGAAGATGAACACTGAAGCTTTCTTT.

CDR3 bases: TGTGCCAGCGAACGGACAGGGGGACAGGATGGCTACACCTTC. Encoded protein: CASERTGGQDGYTF. This chain links TRBV28 with TRBJ1-2; 10 nucleotides align to TRBD1. This CDR3 contains 14 residues. After removal of 8 bases from V and 6 bases from J, the junction contained 9 bases not matched to a gene. Germline lookup yields CDR1 MDHEN and CDR2 SYDVKM.

This clone was recorded only once. V usage is TRBV2 and J usage is TRBJ1-5; the D gene is possibly TRBD1 (5 bases). Per the germline V gene, CDR1 is SNHLY and CDR2 is FYNNEI. V shed 2 bases and J shed 7 bases, with 15 bases lying between them. This CDR3 has 15 residues. DNA of the CDR3: TGTGCCAGCAGTGAACGAGGGGTGGGGAGGCAGCCCCAGCATTTT. Translated: CASSERGVGRQPQHF.

The chain has TRBV18 and TRBJ2-7; D perhaps matches TRBD2 (5 bases). This CDR3 contains 15 residues. V lost 3 bases and J 4 bases, leaving 16 bases between the germline ends. Per germline, CDR1 KGHSH and CDR2 LQKENI. The CDR3 DNA sequence: TGTGCCAGCTCACCGAAGTCTAGCTACATTTACGAGCAGTACTTC. Residues: CASSPKSSYIYEQYF. The variable domain in full, with the rest retrieved from reference TRBV18 and TRBJ2-7, is NAGVMQNPRHLVRRRGQEARLRCSPMKGHSHVYWYRQLPEEGLKFMVYLQKENIIDESGMPKERFSAEFPKEGPSILRIQQVVRGDSAAYFCASSPKSSYIYEQYFGPGTRLTVT.

J is TRBJ1-2 and V is TRBV28, with TRBD1 matching over 9 bases. J gave up 3 bases and V 5 bases, and 7 bases lay outside the gene matches. Germline lookup yields CDR1 MDHEN and CDR2 SYDVKM. CDR3 length: 15 residues. Written as DNA, the CDR3 is TGTGCCAGCAGTACCACAGGGGGCCCATACTATGGCTACACCTTC. Protein: CASSTTGGPYYGYTF.

V usage is TRBV18 and J usage is TRBJ1-4; 9 nucleotides agree with TRBD1. There are 14 residues in the CDR3. The V and J ends lost 3 bases and 8 bases, in that order; junction bases with no gene match: 4. Per germline, CDR1 KGHSH and CDR2 LQKENI. The CDR3 DNA follows: TGTGCCAGCTCACCCGGGACAGGGAAAGAAAAACTGTTTTTT. This encodes CASSPGTGKEKLFF.

The CDR3 DNA reads as TGTGCCAGCAGCCACACCTGGGGGCCAACCTACAATGAGCAGTTCTTC. Translating gives CASSHTWGPTYNEQFF. V usage is TRBV3-1 (or the pseudogene TRBV3-2) and J usage is TRBJ2-1; D is possibly TRBD1 (6 bases). Germline V gene data show CDR1 as LGHDT and CDR2 as YNNKEL (reference sequence). V lost 3 bases and J 2 bases, leaving 14 bases between the germline ends. This CDR3 is built from 16 residues.

V usage is TRBV5-5 and J usage is TRBJ1-2; a possible D gene is TRBD1 (6 bases). Looked up from germline, CDR1 is SGHKS and CDR2 is YYEKEE (reference sequence). The V and J ends lost 2 bases and 4 bases respectively, with 9 bases between them. The CDR3 spans 13 residues. As DNA, the CDR3 is TGTGCCAGCAGCTTCTCAGGGGCCTATGGCTACACCTTC. It codes for CASSFSGAYGYTF.

The V and J genes are TRBV11-3 and TRBJ1-1, with D perhaps matching TRBD1 (5 bases). The CDR3 has 15 residues. V was trimmed by 5 bases and J by 1 base, leaving 14 bases between them. The germline CDR1 and CDR2 sequences are SGHNT and YENEEA. CDR3 nucleotide sequence: TGTGCCAGCAGCCTAAGGACCACAGGGAACACTGAAGCTTTCTTT. Protein product: CASSLRTTGNTEAFF.

V and J are TRBV11-3 and TRBJ1-3; D is unresolved. Germline V CDR1 and CDR2: SGHNT, YENEEA. V was cut by 0 bases and J by 1 base, with 7 bases left in between. The CDR3 runs 15 residues. The CDR3 sequence is CASSLESQSGNTIYF. The CDR3 DNA reads as TGTGCCAGCAGCTTAGAGTCCCAGTCTGGAAACACCATATATTTT.

The J gene is TRBJ1-2, the V gene TRBV7-9, with D tentatively TRBD1 (6 bases). CDR1 is SEHNR and CDR2 is FQNEAQ in the germline V gene (reference sequence). V was cut by 5 bases and J by 6 bases, with 22 bases left in between. This CDR3 contains 16 residues. The CDR3 DNA reads TGTGCCAGCAGCCCAGGGGCTTGGGGGCAATGGGATGGCTACACCTTC. Amino acids: CASSPGAWGQWDGYTF.

CDR3 sequence: CASSMGLVTGETQYF. In DNA form, the CDR3 reads TGTGCCAGCAGTATGGGACTAGTCACAGGAGAGACCCAGTACTTC. The chain recombines TRBV6-2 or TRBV6-3 with TRBJ2-5, with 8 bases that match TRBD2. This CDR3 region has 15 residues. Losses at the gene ends were 5 bases for V and 4 bases for J; bases not matched to a gene: 9. The germline V gene encodes CDR1 MNHEY and CDR2 SVGEGT.

The V and J genes are TRBV18 and TRBJ1-2; TRBD1 might be the D (6 bases). Germline CDR1 reads KGHSH; CDR2 reads LQKENI. The CDR3 loop spans 13 amino acids. V gave up 6 bases and J gave up 2 bases, with 10 bases separating them. The CDR3 nucleotides read TGTGCCAGCTCCCCAGACAGGAACTATGGCTACACCTTC. Translation gives CASSPDRNYGYTF.

The genes are TRBV11-2 and TRBJ2-3; D gene uncertain. Trimming left V 3 bases short and J 2 bases short, with 9 bases between. Looked up from germline, CDR1 is SGHAT and CDR2 is FQNNGV. The CDR3 covers 14 residues. The CDR3 region is CASSFPAITDTQYF. The CDR3 nucleotides read TGTGCCAGCAGCTTCCCAGCGATCACAGATACGCAGTATTTT.

This clone was seen just once. The V gene is TRBV10-3, the J gene TRBJ2-1; TRBD2 matches at 10 bases. V was clipped by 7 bases and J by 7 bases; unmatched bases: 7. This CDR3 is 14 amino acids long. Germline V lookup: CDR1 ENHRY, CDR2 SYGVKD. CDR3 amino acids: CAINEASGSNEQFF. The CDR3 bases are TGTGCCATCAACGAAGCTAGCGGGAGTAATGAGCAGTTCTTC.

This clone was observed once. The V call is TRBV7-9, the J call TRBJ1-4, with TRBD1 identical over 7 bases. The CDR3 sequence is 15 residues long. The germline CDR1 and CDR2 sequences are SEHNR and FQNEAQ (reference sequence). The ends lost 5 bases at V and 8 bases at J; junction bases unmatched: 11. The CDR3 sequence: CASSIDRVGGEKLFF. The DNA of the CDR3 is TGTGCCAGCAGCATCGACAGGGTGGGTGGGGAAAAACTGTTTTTT.